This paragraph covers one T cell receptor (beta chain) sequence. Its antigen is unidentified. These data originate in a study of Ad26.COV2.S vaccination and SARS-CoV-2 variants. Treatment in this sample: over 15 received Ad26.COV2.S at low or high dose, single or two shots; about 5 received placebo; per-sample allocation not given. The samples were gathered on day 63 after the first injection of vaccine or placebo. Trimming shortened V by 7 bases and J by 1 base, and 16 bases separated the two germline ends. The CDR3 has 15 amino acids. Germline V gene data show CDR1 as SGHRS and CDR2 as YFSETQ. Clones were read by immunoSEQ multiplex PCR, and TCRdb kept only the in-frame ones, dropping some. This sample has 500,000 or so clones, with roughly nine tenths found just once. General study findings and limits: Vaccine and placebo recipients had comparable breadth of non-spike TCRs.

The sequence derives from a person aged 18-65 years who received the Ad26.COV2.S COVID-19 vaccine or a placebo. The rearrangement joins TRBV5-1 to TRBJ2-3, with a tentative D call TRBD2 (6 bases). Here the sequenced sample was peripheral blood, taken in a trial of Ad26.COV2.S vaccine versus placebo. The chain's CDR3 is CASAREPWGTDTQYF. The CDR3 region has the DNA TGCGCCAGCGCTCGGGAGCCTTGGGGCACAGATACGCAGTATTTT.